These T cell receptor beta chains were read from a single sample in a study of T cell changes during pregnancy in multiple sclerosis. Generated by immunoSEQ multiplex PCR, the TCRdb table keeps only in-frame clones and is missing some. The table includes around 70,000 clones, 85% to 95% detected once. The input for sequencing was peripheral blood, taken in the second trimester of pregnancy. All receptors derive from a female donor in good health, enrolled as a control in a pregnancy study. Both conserved end residues are part of each CDR3. Each record gives: CDR3 protein, CDR3 DNA, D gene, V gene, clone size, J gene. D genes are given only for firm matches. The listing skips clone size in some rows; elsewhere it reads once, few, many or a size class.

CDR3: CAAYSSGTEAFF
DNA: TGTGCCGCCTACTCATCGGGCACTGAAGCTTTCTTT
D: NA
V: TRBV27
size: NA
J: TRBJ1-1

CDR3: CASSVAGLNYGYTF
DNA: TGTGCCAGCAGCGTAGCAGGACTTAACTATGGCTACACCTTC
D: NA
V: TRBV9
size: NA
J: TRBJ1-2

CDR3: CASSYGQPTTGGYTF
DNA: TGTGCCAGCAGTTACGGACAGCCAACTACCGGAGGCTACACCTTC
D: NA
V: TRBV2
size: NA
J: TRBJ1-2

CDR3: CASTRTSGSSYEQYF
DNA: TGTGCCAGTACCAGGACTAGCGGGAGCTCCTACGAGCAGTACTTC
D: TRBD2
V: TRBV19
size: NA
J: TRBJ2-7

CDR3: CASSHQVGNTEAFF
DNA: TGCGCCAGCAGCCACCAGGTAGGGAACACTGAAGCTTTCTTT
D: NA
V: TRBV4-3
size: NA
J: TRBJ1-1

CDR3: CASSLSGGLSNQPQHF
DNA: TGTGCCAGCAGCTTATCAGGAGGCCTAAGCAATCAGCCCCAGCATTTT
D: NA
V: TRBV11-2
size: NA
J: TRBJ1-5

CDR3: CASSKRSGGLHNEQFF
DNA: TGTGCCAGCAGCAAACGTAGCGGGGGGTTACACAATGAGCAGTTCTTC
D: TRBD2
V: TRBV7-2
size: NA
J: TRBJ2-1

CDR3: CASSLVTYGYTF
DNA: TGTGCCAGCAGCTTAGTTACTTATGGCTACACCTTC
D: NA
V: TRBV7-2
size: NA
J: TRBJ1-2

CDR3: CASSQERAREQFF
DNA: TGCGCCAGCAGCCAAGAGAGGGCGCGGGAGCAGTTCTTC
D: NA
V: TRBV4-3
size: once
J: TRBJ2-1

CDR3: CSVSGQGGEPQHF
DNA: TGCAGCGTAAGTGGACAGGGAGGTGAGCCCCAGCATTTT
D: TRBD1
V: TRBV29-1
size: NA
J: TRBJ1-5

CDR3: CASSSRLGTGKPLHF
DNA: TGCGCCAGCAGCTCGCGATTAGGGACAGGGAAACCCCTCCACTTT
D: TRBD1
V: TRBV5-1
size: few
J: TRBJ1-6